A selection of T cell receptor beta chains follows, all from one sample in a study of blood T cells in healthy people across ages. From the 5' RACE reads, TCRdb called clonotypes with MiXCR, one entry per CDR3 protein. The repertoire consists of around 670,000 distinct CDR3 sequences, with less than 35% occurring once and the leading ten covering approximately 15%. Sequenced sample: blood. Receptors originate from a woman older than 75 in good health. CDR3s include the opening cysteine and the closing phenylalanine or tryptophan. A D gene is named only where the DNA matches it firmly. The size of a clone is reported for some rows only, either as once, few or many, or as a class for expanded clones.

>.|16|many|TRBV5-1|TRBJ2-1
CASSLGTLSSYNEQFF
TGCGCCAGCAGCTTAGGGACCTTGAGCTCCTACAATGAGCAGTTCTTC
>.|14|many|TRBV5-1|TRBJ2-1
CASSPEWGSDEQFF
TGCGCCAGCAGCCCCGAGTGGGGGTCCGATGAGCAGTTCTTC
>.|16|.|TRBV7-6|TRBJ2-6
CASSLDTVSGANVLTF
TGTGCCAGCAGCTTAGACACCGTCTCTGGGGCCAACGTCCTGACTTTC
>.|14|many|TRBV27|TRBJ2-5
CASSFRGVAKTQYF
TGTGCCAGCAGTTTTCGCGGGGTTGCGAAGACCCAGTACTTC
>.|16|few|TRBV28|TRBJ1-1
CASSKGRELQNTEAFF
TGTGCCAGCAGTAAAGGACGGGAACTCCAGAACACTGAAGCTTTCTTT
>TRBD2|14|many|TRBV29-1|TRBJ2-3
CSVGTSGVRDTQYF
TGCAGCGTGGGGACTAGCGGCGTCCGGGATACGCAGTATTTT
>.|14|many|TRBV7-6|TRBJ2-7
CASSRTDSSYEQYF
TGTGCCAGCAGCCGCACGGACAGCTCCTACGAGCAGTACTTC
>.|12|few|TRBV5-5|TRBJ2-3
CASSSAGDTQYF
TGTGCCAGCAGCTCCGCAGGAGATACGCAGTATTTT
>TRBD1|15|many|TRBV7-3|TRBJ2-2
CASSSGQANTGELFF
TGTGCCAGCAGCTCAGGACAGGCGAACACCGGGGAGCTGTTTTTT
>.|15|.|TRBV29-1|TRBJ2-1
CSVEGPRGRDNEQFF
TGCAGCGTTGAAGGTCCGCGGGGACGGGACAATGAGCAGTTCTTC
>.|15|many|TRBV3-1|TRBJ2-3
CASRDRTDSTDTQYF
TGTGCCAGCAGAGACCGGACAGACAGCACAGATACGCAGTATTTT
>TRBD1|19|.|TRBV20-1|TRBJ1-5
CSARGAGTGGVNGNQPQHF
TGCAGTGCTAGGGGCGCCGGGACAGGGGGCGTGAACGGCAATCAGCCCCAGCATTTT
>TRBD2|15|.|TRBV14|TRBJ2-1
CTSSPSGGAYNEQFF
TGTACCAGCAGTCCTAGCGGGGGGGCCTACAATGAGCAGTTCTTC
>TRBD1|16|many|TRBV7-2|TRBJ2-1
CASRSGQGSSYNEQFF
TGTGCCAGCAGATCGGGACAGGGTAGTTCCTACAATGAGCAGTTCTTC
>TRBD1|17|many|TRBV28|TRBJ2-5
CASSYTVGQGYQETQYF
TGTGCCAGCAGCTACACCGTAGGACAGGGGTACCAAGAGACCCAGTACTTC
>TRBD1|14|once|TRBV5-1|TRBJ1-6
CASSCGTDNSPLHF
TGCGCCAGCAGCTGTGGGACAGACAATTCACCCCTCCACTTT
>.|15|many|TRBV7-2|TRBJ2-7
CASRTDRGGSYEQYF
TGTGCCAGCAGGACCGATAGGGGCGGGTCCTACGAGCAGTACTTC
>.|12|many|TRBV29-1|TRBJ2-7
CSVEGRGYEQYF
TGCAGCGTTGAAGGCAGGGGCTACGAGCAGTACTTC
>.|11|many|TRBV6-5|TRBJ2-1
CASSRFDEQFF
TGTGCCAGCAGCCGGTTCGATGAGCAGTTCTTC
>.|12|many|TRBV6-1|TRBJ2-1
CASSSTSNEQFF
TGTGCCAGCAGTTCCACTAGTAATGAGCAGTTCTTC
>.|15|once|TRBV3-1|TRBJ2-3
CASSPREPGVDAQYF
TGTGCCAGCAGCCCACGGGAACCCGGCGTAGATGCGCAGTATTTT
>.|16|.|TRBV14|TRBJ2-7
CASSQDVGGLPYEQYF
TGTGCCAGCAGCCAAGATGTTGGGGGACTTCCTTACGAGCAGTACTTC
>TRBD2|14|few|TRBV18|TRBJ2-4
CASSPPGGDSPQYF
TGTGCCAGCTCACCTCCGGGGGGAGATAGTCCGCAGTACTTC
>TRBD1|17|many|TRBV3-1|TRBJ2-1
CASSQVAGTGRRNEQFF
TGTGCCAGCAGCCAAGTGGCCGGGACAGGGCGGCGCAATGAGCAGTTCTTC
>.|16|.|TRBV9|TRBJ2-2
CASSVVKSGKGGELFF
TGTGCCAGCAGCGTAGTGAAGTCAGGGAAAGGCGGGGAGCTGTTTTTT
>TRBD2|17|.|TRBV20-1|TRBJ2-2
CSARGTSGGINTGELFF
TGCAGTGCTCGCGGGACTAGCGGGGGGATCAACACCGGGGAGCTGTTTTTT
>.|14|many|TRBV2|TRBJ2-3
CASRAGTGTDTQYF
TGTGCCAGCAGGGCCGGGACTGGCACAGATACGCAGTATTTT
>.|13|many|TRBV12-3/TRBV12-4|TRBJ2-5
CASRRGSRETQYF
TGTGCCAGCCGAAGGGGGTCCCGGGAGACCCAGTACTTC
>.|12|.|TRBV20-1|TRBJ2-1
CSASKGEETQFF
TGCAGTGCTAGCAAAGGGGAAGAGACCCAGTTCTTC
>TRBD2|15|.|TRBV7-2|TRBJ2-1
CASSSRLAVYNEQFF
TGTGCCAGCAGCTCTCGACTAGCGGTTTACAATGAGCAGTTCTTC
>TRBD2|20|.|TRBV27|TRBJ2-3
CASSSRTRLAGGRGTDTQYF
TGTGCCAGCAGTTCTAGAACCCGACTAGCGGGGGGGCGGGGCACAGATACGCAGTATTTT
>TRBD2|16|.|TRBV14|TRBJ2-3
CASSQASGGRSDAQYF
TGTGCCAGCAGCCAAGCCAGCGGGGGGAGGTCAGATGCGCAGTATTTT
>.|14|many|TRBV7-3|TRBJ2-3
CASSLAASTDTQYF
TGTGCCAGCAGCCTCGCGGCTAGCACAGATACGCAGTATTTT
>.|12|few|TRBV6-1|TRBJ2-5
CASSEGWNEQYF
TGTGCCAGCAGTGAAGGGTGGAATGAGCAGTACTTC
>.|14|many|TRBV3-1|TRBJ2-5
CASSSWDSEVTQYF
TGTGCCAGCAGCTCTTGGGACTCCGAGGTGACCCAGTACTTC
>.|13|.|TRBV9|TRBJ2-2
CASSVDNTGELFF
TGTGCCAGCAGCGTAGACAACACCGGGGAGCTGTTTTTT
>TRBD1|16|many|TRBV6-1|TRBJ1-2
CASREPRTGGADGYTF
TGTGCCAGCAGAGAACCGAGAACAGGGGGCGCCGATGGCTACACCTTC
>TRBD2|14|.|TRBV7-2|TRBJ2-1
CASSLMSSGSEQFF
TGTGCCAGCAGCTTAATGAGTAGCGGGTCTGAGCAGTTCTTC
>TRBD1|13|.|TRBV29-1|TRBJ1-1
CSGGQGANAEAFF
TGCAGCGGGGGACAGGGGGCCAATGCTGAAGCTTTCTTT
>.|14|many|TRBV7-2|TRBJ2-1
CASREFRGYNEQFF
TGTGCCAGCAGGGAGTTTCGGGGGTACAATGAGCAGTTCTTC
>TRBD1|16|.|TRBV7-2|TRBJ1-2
CASSPLRDRVVHGYTF
TGTGCCAGCAGCCCACTCCGGGACAGGGTAGTCCATGGCTACACCTTC
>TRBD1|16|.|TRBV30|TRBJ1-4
CAWSPRGASGREKLFF
TGTGCCTGGAGTCCCAGGGGGGCCTCGGGAAGGGAAAAACTGTTTTTT
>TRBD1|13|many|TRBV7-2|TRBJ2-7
CASSLRGTYEQYF
TGTGCCAGCAGCCTCAGGGGGACCTACGAGCAGTACTTC
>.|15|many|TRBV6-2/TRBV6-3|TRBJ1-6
CASSYDNSLNSPLHF
TGTGCCAGCAGTTACGATAACAGCCTTAATTCACCCCTCCACTTT
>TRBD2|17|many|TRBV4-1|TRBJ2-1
CASSLPGLAGGYNEQFF
TGCGCCAGCAGCCTCCCCGGACTAGCGGGGGGGTACAATGAGCAGTTCTTC
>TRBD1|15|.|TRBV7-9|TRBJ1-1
CASSLVPAGGTEAFF
TGTGCCAGCAGCTTAGTTCCGGCAGGGGGGACTGAAGCTTTCTTT
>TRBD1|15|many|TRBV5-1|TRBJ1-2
CASSTGTVASYGYTF
TGCGCCAGCAGCACAGGGACAGTCGCCTCTTATGGCTACACCTTC
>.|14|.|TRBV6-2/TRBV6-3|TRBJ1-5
CASRSGDSNQPQHF
TGTGCCAGCCGGTCCGGGGACAGCAATCAGCCCCAGCATTTT
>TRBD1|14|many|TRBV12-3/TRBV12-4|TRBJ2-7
CASSFQGANYEQYF
TGTGCCAGCAGTTTTCAGGGGGCAAACTACGAGCAGTACTTC
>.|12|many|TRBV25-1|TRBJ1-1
CASSYSYLEAFF
TGTGCCAGCAGTTATAGTTACCTTGAAGCTTTCTTT
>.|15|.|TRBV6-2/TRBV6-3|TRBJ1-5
CASSRPQGRNQPQHF
TGTGCCAGCAGTAGACCACAGGGACGCAATCAGCCCCAGCATTTT
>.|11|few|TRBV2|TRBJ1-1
CASSSLRGAFF
TGTGCCAGCAGTAGTCTTCGGGGGGCTTTCTTT
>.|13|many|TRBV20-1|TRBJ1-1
CSASTGLYTEAFF
TGCAGTGCTAGTACAGGGCTATACACTGAAGCTTTCTTT
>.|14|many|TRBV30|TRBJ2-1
CAWSVGGRISEQFF
TGTGCCTGGAGTGTTGGAGGGAGGATAAGTGAGCAGTTCTTC
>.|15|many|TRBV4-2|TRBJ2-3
CASSQETRRTDTQYF
TGTGCCAGCAGCCAAGAGACCCGCCGCACAGATACGCAGTATTTT
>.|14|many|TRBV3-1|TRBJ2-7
CASSPRLRSYEQYF
TGTGCCAGCAGCCCCCGACTCCGTTCCTACGAGCAGTACTTC
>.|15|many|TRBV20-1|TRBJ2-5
CSARGLHEFQETQYF
TGCAGTGCTAGAGGCTTGCACGAGTTTCAAGAGACCCAGTACTTC
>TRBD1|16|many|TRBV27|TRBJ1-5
CASSEGRGLLSQPQHF
TGTGCCAGCAGTGAGGGCAGGGGGCTCTTGAGTCAGCCCCAGCATTTT